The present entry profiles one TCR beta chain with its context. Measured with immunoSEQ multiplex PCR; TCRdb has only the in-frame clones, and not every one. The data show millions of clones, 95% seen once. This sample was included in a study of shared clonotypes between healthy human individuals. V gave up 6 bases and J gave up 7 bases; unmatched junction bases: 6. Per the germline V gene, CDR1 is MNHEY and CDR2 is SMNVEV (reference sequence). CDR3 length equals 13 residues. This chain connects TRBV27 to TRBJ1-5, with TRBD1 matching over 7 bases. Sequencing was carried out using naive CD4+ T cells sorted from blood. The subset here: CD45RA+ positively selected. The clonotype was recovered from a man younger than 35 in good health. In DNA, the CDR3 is TGTGCCAGCAGGCGGACAGGCCTGCAGCCCCAGCATTTT. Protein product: CASRRTGLQPQHF.